This T cell receptor (beta chain) was found in a study of T cell responses to AZD1222 COVID-19 vaccine. Findings and caveats of the study: Spike was spanned by vaccine-associated CD4 TCRs, with dominance at 160-218 and 743-854. Spike-specific TCR breadth and depth went up after people got two AZD1222 doses. Only five to seven AZD1222 recipients were seropositive at baseline. Repertoires were collected only later (after the peak T cell response had occurred).

The assay was immunoSEQ multiplex PCR, and TCRdb's table has in-frame clones only and misses some. The sample holds some 96,000 clones, 85% to 90% seen once. After removal of 9 bases from V and 6 bases from J, the junction contained 4 bases not matched to a gene. The CDR3 spans 13 residues. Turning to this clone: Its antigen is as yet unknown.

The sequence was obtained from an adult in good health. Specimen: peripheral blood, collected on day 0 of AZD1222 vaccination. The chain combines TRBV12-3 or TRBV12-4 with TRBJ2-2, with TRBD2 matching 10 bases. The DNA of the CDR3 is TGTGCCAGTTCCCTAGCGGGGGCCGGGGAGCTGTTTTTT. Amino acids: CASSLAGAGELFF.